A single sample is the source of the 16 T cell receptor beta chains below, sequenced in a study of radiation and T cells in renal cell carcinoma. Described time point: baseline pretreatment blood. Treatment given: 15 Gy SBRT to primary tumor, nephrectomy 4 weeks later. Some clones are missing from TCRdb's copy, which holds only in-frame ones; the method was immunoSEQ multiplex PCR. The sample holds about 150,000 clones, about 88% seen once. This specimen consisted of blood, obtained from a patient whose treatment included radiotherapy and nephrectomy. The receptors derive from a woman in her 70s with renal cell carcinoma.

V usage is TRBV28 and J usage is TRBJ1-4; maybe TRBD1 (5 bases). The V gene's germline CDR1 is MDHEN and CDR2 SYDVKM. This CDR3 is built from 18 residues. V was cut by 6 bases and J by 4 bases, with 24 bases left in between. The DNA for the CDR3 is TGTGCCAGCAGGCCCGGAAGGCATTGGGGGGACGGTAATGAAAAACTGTTTTTT. Its protein is CASRPGRHWGDGNEKLFF.

The gene calls are TRBV27 and TRBJ1-6; D remains ambiguous. This CDR3 comprises 15 residues. Germline CDR1 MNHEY, CDR2 SMNVEV (reference sequence). V lost 6 bases to trimming and J lost 7 bases, with 16 bases between them. The CDR3 DNA is TGTGCCAGCAGCCAAAAGGCTATCCACAATTCACCCCTCCACTTT. Translated, it gives CASSQKAIHNSPLHF.

The rearrangement uses TRBV7-2 and TRBJ2-5, with 9 nucleotides matching TRBD1. Germline-derived CDR1 and CDR2 are SGHTA and FQGNSA. The junction had 2 bases not matched to a gene; V was cut back by 3 bases and J by 6 bases. This CDR3 is built from 13 residues. For the CDR3, the DNA is TGTGCCAGCAGCTTCGGACAGGGGAAGACCCAGTACTTC. As protein: CASSFGQGKTQYF.

The chain employs TRBV19 and TRBJ2-7, with D tentatively TRBD1 (8 bases). The V gene lost 7 bases and the J gene lost 6 bases, with 16 bases spanning the gap. The germline V gene encodes CDR1 LNHDA and CDR2 SQIVND (reference sequence). The CDR3 has 13 residues. The CDR3 DNA reads as TGTGCCAGTAAAGGACAGGGACTACGCGAGCAGTACTTC. Translated, it gives CASKGQGLREQYF.

A few counts support this clone. The genes are TRBV19 and TRBJ2-3; D might be TRBD1 (6 bases). The V end lost 2 bases, the J end lost 3 bases, and 12 bases lay between the germline ends. This CDR3 is built from 15 residues. Germline CDR1 reads LNHDA; CDR2 reads SQIVND (reference sequence). The CDR3 DNA reads as TGTGCCAGTAGTATAACAGGGTACGCGACAGATACGCAGTATTTT. The encoded protein is CASSITGYATDTQYF.

The chain employs TRBV2 and TRBJ1-4; D remains ambiguous. There are 15 residues in the CDR3. Germline CDR1 SNHLY, CDR2 FYNNEI. The V end lost 4 bases, the J end lost 1 base, and 10 bases lay between the germline ends. The DNA of the CDR3 is TGTGCCAGCAGTGCCGTGGGCCAAACTAATGAAAAACTGTTTTTT. Its protein product is CASSAVGQTNEKLFF.

This chain uses TRBV19 with TRBJ1-3; TRBD1 is a possible D gene (5 bases). The CDR3 consists of 17 residues. Germline CDR1 and CDR2: LNHDA and SQIVND (reference sequence). V lost 0 bases and J lost 0, with 12 bases in between. The CDR3 DNA reads as TGTGCCAGTAGTATAGATCCGGGACTTAGCTCTGGAAACACCATATATTTT. This gives the protein CASSIDPGLSSGNTIYF.

V is TRBV25-1 and J is TRBJ2-7; D call uncertain. The CDR3 consists of 14 residues. The V and J ends lost 1 base and 0 bases respectively, with 7 bases between them. Germline V gives CDR1 MGHDK, CDR2 SYGVNS. CDR3 protein: CASSELPVSYEQYF. In DNA, the CDR3 is TGTGCCAGCAGTGAATTACCGGTCTCCTACGAGCAGTACTTC.

The chain recombines TRBV30 with TRBJ2-3; D is unresolved. The CDR3 extends over 12 amino acids. Trimming stripped 2 bases from V and 2 bases from J, with 5 bases between. CDR1 is GTSNPN, CDR2 SVGIG, per germline (reference sequence). CDR3 nucleotide sequence: TGTGCCTGGAGTTCGCTCACAGATACGCAGTATTTT. Amino acid sequence: CAWSSLTDTQYF.

Written as DNA, the CDR3 is TGTGCCAGCAGCCCAGGGGGGGACGAGCAGTACTTC. This gives the protein CASSPGGDEQYF. The rearrangement joins TRBV5-8 to TRBJ2-7; D might be TRBD1 or TRBD2, each matching 7 bases. The CDR3 has 12 residues. CDR1 and CDR2 (germline): SGHTS, YDEGEE. Trimming stripped 4 bases from V and 5 bases from J, with 10 bases between.

This clone was observed a single time. The chain uses TRBV19 and TRBJ1-3; TRBD1 aligns across 9 bases. V gave up 5 bases and J gave up 3 bases; unmatched junction bases: 5. The CDR3 consists of 15 residues. The germline V gene encodes CDR1 LNHDA and CDR2 SQIVND (reference sequence). The CDR3 loop is CASSPGQGYGNTIYF. DNA of the CDR3: TGTGCCAGTAGTCCCGGACAGGGGTATGGAAACACCATATATTTT.

The count of this clone is one. This chain joins TRBV7-2 and TRBJ1-3; the match to TRBD1 covers 8 bases. V shed 1 base, J shed 2 bases, and the junction held 1 base outside the gene matches. Germline V gene data show CDR1 as SGHTA and CDR2 as FQGNSA. The CDR3 runs to 15 residues. CDR3 sequence reads: CASSLVQGAGNTIYF. CDR3 nucleotides: TGTGCCAGCAGCTTAGTACAGGGGGCTGGAAACACCATATATTTT.

V usage is TRBV6-6 and J usage is TRBJ2-7, with D possibly being TRBD1 (5 bases). The germline V gene has CDR1 MNHNY and CDR2 SVGAGI (reference sequence). Trimming cost V 2 bases and J 3 bases, with 11 bases left between them. The CDR3 is 14 residues long. CDR3 loop: CASSYKTALYEQYF. In DNA form, the CDR3 reads TGTGCCAGCAGTTACAAGACAGCCCTCTACGAGCAGTACTTC.

The chain employs TRBV7-2 and TRBJ1-1, with D unresolved. CDR3 length: 15 amino acids. V dropped 7 bases and J dropped 1 base, with 16 bases sitting between them. Germline CDR1 reads SGHTA; CDR2 reads FQGNSA. CDR3 sequence reads: CASTRNQAGNTEAFF. The CDR3 DNA is TGTGCCAGCACCCGAAATCAAGCGGGGAACACTGAAGCTTTCTTT.

This clone was seen more than once but under ten times. The chain carries TRBV27 and TRBJ1-5, with D unresolved. Trimming pared 2 bases from V and 4 bases from J, leaving 12 bases between. Germline V lookup: CDR1 MNHEY, CDR2 SMNVEV (reference sequence). The CDR3 is 15 amino acids. The CDR3 sequence: CASSLEAGPNQPQHF. CDR3 coding DNA: TGTGCCAGCAGTTTAGAGGCAGGCCCTAATCAGCCCCAGCATTTT.

The rearrangement links TRBV6-1 to TRBJ2-3, with 7 bases that match TRBD2. This CDR3 has 15 amino acids. Germline CDR1 and CDR2: MNHNS and SASEGT. J lost 0 bases, V lost 5 bases, and 5 bases had no gene match. The CDR3 region is CASSIGLGSTDTQYF. CDR3 coding DNA: TGTGCCAGCAGTATAGGACTAGGAAGCACAGATACGCAGTATTTT.